This TCR beta chain was sequenced during a study of beta chain features in type 1 diabetes. Study in general: When patients were set against healthy donors, age, gender and cell yields were similar. The examined sorted cells totaled around 100 million across samples.

The study's findings and limits: Moderate yet significant TCRB CDR3 shortening was seen in Type 1 diabetes patients in all four CD4+ subsets.

This clone has more than one count but fewer than ten. Its target is not known. Reverse transcribing all isolated RNA meant expressed TCRB transcripts were sequenced. Sequencing used immunoSEQ multiplex PCR; TCRdb keeps in-frame clones, though not all of them. The top ten clones hold approximately 0.13% of a sample with 40,000 to 55,000 clones, 35% to 55% of them seen once. CDR3 size: 9 residues. The germline gives CDR1 SGHNT, CDR2 YYREEE (reference sequence). Trimming removed 3 bases at V and 15 bases at J, with 7 bases between. The chain is built from TRBV5-4 and TRBJ2-4; D ambiguous. The sequence derives from a man aged 25-45 years with type 1 diabetes. Sequenced: stem cell memory CD4+ T cells from blood. The CDR3 is CASSSVRYF. The CDR3 coding sequence is TGTGCCAGCAGCTCGGTACGGTACTTC. Looking up the rest from reference TRBV5-4 and TRBJ2-4 gives the full variable domain: ETGVTQSPTHLIKTRGQQVTLRCSSQSGHNTVSWYQQALGQGPQFIFQYYREEENGRGNFPPRFSGLQFPNYSSELNVNALELDDSALYLCASSSVRYFGAGTRLSVL.